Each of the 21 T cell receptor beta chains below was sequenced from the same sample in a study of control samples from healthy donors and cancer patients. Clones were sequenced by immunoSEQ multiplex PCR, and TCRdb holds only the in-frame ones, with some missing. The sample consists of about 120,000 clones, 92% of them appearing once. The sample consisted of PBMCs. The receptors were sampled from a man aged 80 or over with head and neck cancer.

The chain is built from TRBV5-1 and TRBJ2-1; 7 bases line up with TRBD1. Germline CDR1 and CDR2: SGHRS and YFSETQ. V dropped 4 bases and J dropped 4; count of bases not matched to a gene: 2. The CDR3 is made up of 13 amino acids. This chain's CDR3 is CASSLQGYNEQFF. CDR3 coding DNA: TGCGCCAGCAGCCTACAGGGGTACAATGAGCAGTTCTTC.

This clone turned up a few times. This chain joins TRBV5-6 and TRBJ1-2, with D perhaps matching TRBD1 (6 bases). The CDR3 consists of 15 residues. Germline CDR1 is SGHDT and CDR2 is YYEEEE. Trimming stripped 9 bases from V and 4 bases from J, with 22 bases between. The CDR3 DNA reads TGTGCCACCTATACAGGGTCCCACTCCGGCTATGGCTACACCTTC. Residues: CATYTGSHSGYGYTF. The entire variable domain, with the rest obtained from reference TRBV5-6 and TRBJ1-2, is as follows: DAGVTQSPTHLIKTRGQQVTLRCSPKSGHDTVSWYQQALGQGPQFIFQYYEEEERQRGNFPDRFSGHQFPNYSSELNVNALLLGDSALYLCATYTGSHSGYGYTFGSGTRLTVV.

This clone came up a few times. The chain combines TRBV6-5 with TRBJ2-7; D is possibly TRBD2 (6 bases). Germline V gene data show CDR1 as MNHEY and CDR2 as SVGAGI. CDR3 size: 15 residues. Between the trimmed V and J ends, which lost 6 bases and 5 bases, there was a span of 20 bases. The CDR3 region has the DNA TGTGCCAGCAGCGTGGAATGGACGGGGGACCACGAGCAGTACTTC. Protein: CASSVEWTGDHEQYF.

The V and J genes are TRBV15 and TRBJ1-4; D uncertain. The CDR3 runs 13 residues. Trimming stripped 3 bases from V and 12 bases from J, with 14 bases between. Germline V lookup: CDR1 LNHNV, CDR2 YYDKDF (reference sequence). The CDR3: CATSRERVSELFF. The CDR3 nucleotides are TGTGCCACCAGCAGGGAAAGGGTGTCGGAACTGTTTTTT.

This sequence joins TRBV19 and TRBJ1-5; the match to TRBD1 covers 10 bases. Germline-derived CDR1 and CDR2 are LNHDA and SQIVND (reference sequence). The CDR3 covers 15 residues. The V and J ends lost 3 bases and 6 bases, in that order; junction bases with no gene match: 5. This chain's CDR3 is CASSISGTGAQPQHF. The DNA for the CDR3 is TGTGCCAGTAGTATTTCGGGGACAGGGGCTCAGCCCCAGCATTTT.

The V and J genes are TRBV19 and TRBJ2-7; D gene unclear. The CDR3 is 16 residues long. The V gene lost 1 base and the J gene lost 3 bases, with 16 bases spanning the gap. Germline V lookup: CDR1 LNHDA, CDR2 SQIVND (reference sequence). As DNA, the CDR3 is TGTGCCAGTAGTATAGTAGTGTTCCGGTCGTTCTACGAGCAGTACTTC. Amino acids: CASSIVVFRSFYEQYF.

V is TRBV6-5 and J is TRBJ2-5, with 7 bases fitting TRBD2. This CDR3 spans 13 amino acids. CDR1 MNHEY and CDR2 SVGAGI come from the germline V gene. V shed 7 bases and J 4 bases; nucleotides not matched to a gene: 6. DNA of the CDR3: TGTGCCAGCACGACTAGCCTCGGAGAGACCCAGTACTTC. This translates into CASTTSLGETQYF.

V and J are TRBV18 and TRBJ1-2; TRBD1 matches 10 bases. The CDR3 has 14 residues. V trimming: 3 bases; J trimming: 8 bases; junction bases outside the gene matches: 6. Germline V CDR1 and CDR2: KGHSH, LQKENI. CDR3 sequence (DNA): TGTGCCAGCTCACCTTCGGGACAGGGGAAAGGCTACACCTTC. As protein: CASSPSGQGKGYTF.

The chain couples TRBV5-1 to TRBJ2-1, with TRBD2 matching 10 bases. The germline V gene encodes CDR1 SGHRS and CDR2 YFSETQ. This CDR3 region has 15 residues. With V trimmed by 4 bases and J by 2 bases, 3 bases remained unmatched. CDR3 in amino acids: CASSQAGGPYNEQFF. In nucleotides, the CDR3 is TGCGCCAGCAGCCAAGCGGGAGGGCCCTACAATGAGCAGTTCTTC. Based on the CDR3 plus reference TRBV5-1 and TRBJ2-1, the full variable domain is KAGVTQTPRYLIKTRGQQVTLSCSPISGHRSVSWYQQTPGQGLQFLFEYFSETQRNKGNFPGRFSGRQFSNSRSEMNVSTLELGDSALYLCASSQAGGPYNEQFFGPGTRLTVL.

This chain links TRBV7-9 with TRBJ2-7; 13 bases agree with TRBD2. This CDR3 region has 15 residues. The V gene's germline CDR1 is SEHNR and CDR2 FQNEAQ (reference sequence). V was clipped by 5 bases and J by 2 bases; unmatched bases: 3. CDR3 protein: CASSPGTSGTYEQYF. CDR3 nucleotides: TGTGCCAGCAGCCCCGGGACTAGCGGGACCTACGAGCAGTACTTC.

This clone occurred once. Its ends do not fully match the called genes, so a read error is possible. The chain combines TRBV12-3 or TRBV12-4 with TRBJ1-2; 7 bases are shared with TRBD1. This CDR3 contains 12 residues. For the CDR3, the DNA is TGTGCCAGCAGTTTTCCCGCCGGGACAGCTCTCTTC. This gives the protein CASSFPAGTALF.

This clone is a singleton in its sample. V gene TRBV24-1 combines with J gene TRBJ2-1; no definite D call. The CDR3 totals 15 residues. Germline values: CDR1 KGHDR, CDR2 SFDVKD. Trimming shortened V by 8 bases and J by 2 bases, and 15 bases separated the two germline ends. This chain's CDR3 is CATNTLPRPYNEQFF. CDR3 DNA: TGTGCCACCAACACCCTACCCAGGCCCTACAATGAGCAGTTCTTC.

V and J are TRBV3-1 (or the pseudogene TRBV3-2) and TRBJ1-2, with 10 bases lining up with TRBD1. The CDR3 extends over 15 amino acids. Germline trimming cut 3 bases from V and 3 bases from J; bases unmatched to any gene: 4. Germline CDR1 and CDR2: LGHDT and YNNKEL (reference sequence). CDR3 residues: CASSHPTGGDYGYTF. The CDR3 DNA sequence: TGTGCCAGCAGCCACCCGACAGGGGGCGACTATGGCTACACCTTC.

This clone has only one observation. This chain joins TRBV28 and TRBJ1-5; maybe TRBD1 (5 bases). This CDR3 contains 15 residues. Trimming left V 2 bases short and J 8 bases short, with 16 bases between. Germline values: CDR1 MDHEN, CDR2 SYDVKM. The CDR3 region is CASSLPIGQVEPQHF. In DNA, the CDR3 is TGTGCCAGCAGTTTACCGATAGGACAAGTGGAGCCCCAGCATTTT.

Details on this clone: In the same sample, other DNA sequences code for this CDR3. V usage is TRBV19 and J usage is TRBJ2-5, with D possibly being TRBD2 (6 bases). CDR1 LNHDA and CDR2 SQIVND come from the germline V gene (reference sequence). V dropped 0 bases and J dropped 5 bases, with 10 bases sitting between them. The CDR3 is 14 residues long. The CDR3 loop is CASSIELAGETQYF. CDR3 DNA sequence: TGTGCCAGTAGTATAGAACTAGCTGGGGAGACCCAGTACTTC. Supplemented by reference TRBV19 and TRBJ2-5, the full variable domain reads DGGITQSPKYLFRKEGQNVTLSCEQNLNHDAMYWYRQDPGQGLRLIYYSQIVNDFQKGDIAEGYSVSREKKESFPLTVTSAQKNPTAFYLCASSIELAGETQYFGPGTRLLVL.

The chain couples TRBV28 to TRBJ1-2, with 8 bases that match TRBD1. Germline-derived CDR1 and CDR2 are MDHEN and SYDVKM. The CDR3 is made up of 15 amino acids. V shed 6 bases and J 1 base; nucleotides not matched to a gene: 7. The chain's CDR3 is CASRFRGRLNYGYTF. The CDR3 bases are TGTGCCAGCAGATTCAGGGGGCGCCTTAACTATGGCTACACCTTC.

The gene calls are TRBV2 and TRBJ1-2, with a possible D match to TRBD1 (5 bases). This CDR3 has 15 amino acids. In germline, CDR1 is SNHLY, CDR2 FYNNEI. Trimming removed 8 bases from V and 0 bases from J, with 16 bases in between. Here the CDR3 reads CASLGGTDPNYGYTF. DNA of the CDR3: TGTGCCAGCCTGGGGGGGACTGATCCTAACTATGGCTACACCTTC.

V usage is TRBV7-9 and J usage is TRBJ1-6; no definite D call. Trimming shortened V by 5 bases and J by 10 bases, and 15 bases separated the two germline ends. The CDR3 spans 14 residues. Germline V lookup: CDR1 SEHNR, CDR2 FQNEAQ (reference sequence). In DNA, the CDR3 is TGTGCCAGCAGCGCCGACGCAGGCGGCTCACCCCTCCACTTT. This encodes CASSADAGGSPLHF.

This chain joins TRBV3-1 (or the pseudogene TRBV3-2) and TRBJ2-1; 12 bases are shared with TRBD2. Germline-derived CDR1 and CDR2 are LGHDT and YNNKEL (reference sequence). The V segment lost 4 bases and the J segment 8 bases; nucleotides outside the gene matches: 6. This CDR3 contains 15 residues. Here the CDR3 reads CASSPWTSGVDEQFF. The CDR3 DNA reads TGTGCCAGCAGCCCTTGGACTAGCGGGGTAGATGAGCAGTTCTTC.

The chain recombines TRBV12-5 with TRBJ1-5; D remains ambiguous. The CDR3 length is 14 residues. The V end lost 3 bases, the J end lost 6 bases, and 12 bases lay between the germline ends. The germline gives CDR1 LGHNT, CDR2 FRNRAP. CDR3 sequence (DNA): TGTGCTAGTGGTTTAGTAGGGTTCGCTCAGCCCCAGCATTTT. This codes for CASGLVGFAQPQHF.

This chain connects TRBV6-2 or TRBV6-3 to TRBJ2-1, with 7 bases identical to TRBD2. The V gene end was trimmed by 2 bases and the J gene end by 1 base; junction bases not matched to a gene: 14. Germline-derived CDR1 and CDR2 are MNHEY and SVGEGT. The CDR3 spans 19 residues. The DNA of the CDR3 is TGTGCCAGCAGTTACCTTCGAGCGGGACCCGATCGGTCCTACAATGAGCAGTTCTTC. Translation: CASSYLRAGPDRSYNEQFF.